These T cell receptor delta chains were read from a single sample in a study of gamma-delta T cells after stem cell transplantation. TCRdb repeated clone calling on the RT-PCR reads with CATT. The data hold about 7,800 delta-chain clones, with approximately 15% observed a single time. Sequencing input: gamma-delta T cells. The receptor set was obtained from a human donor. It is not recorded whose cells these are; they may come from a transplant donor. CDR3s include the opening cysteine and the closing phenylalanine or tryptophan. Fields, in order: J gene, V gene, CDR3 protein.

j_gene: TRDJ1
v_gene: TRDV1
CDR3aa: CALGERSKRSWGIQGGRTGKLIF

j_gene: TRDJ1
v_gene: TRDV1
CDR3aa: CALGECRPLLTRYPGRHKLIF

j_gene: TRDJ1
v_gene: TRDV1
CDR3aa: CAPGELPNFLPYRGWGIRGLIF

j_gene: TRDJ1
v_gene: TRDV2
CDR3aa: CACDTHTGGYRDTDKLIF

j_gene: TRDJ1
v_gene: TRDV1
CDR3aa: CALGELPSSSGGYATDKLIF

j_gene: TRDJ1
v_gene: TRDV3
CDR3aa: CAFIASRTGGTDKLIF

j_gene: TRDJ1
v_gene: TRDV2
CDR3aa: CACDTQYQILGPLQVTDKLIF

j_gene: TRDJ1
v_gene: TRDV3
CDR3aa: CAFGHNLPTVLGDTFSDKLIF

j_gene: TRDJ1
v_gene: TRDV2
CDR3aa: CACDTAWGIPSTDKLIF

j_gene: TRDJ2
v_gene: TRDV2
CDR3aa: CACDALGDTAQLFF

j_gene: TRDJ2
v_gene: TRDV2
CDR3aa: CACDKVLGDTPALTAQLFF

j_gene: TRDJ1
v_gene: TRDV1
CDR3aa: CALGESELGIQSNTDELIF

j_gene: TRDJ3
v_gene: TRDV2
CDR3aa: CACDPGAPWDTRQMFF

j_gene: TRDJ1
v_gene: TRDV1
CDR3aa: CALGKTGGYTDKLIF

j_gene: TRDJ3
v_gene: TRDV1
CDR3aa: CALGEHDTWDTRQMFF

j_gene: TRDJ1
v_gene: TRDV1
CDR3aa: CALGEPPPTFPRVESAAHTNKLIF

j_gene: TRDJ2
v_gene: TRDV1
CDR3aa: CALGADLPTWPDPLAAQLFF

j_gene: TRDJ3
v_gene: TRDV2
CDR3aa: CACDTALGESWDTRQMFF

j_gene: TRDJ1
v_gene: TRAV29/DV5
CDR3aa: CAASAGWLPGAYTDKLIF